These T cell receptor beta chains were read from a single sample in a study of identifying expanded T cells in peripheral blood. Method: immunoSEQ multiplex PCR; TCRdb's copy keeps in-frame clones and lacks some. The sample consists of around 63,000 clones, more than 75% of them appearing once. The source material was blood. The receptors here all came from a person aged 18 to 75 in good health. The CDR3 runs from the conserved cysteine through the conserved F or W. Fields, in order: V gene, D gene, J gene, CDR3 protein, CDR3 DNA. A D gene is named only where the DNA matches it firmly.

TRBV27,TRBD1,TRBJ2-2,CASRARQGPTGELFF,TGTGCCAGCAGGGCTCGACAGGGTCCCACCGGGGAGCTGTTTTTT
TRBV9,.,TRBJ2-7,CASSVFGEASDEQYF,TGTGCCAGCAGCGTTTTCGGGGAGGCGTCTGACGAGCAGTACTTC
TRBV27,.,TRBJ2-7,CASSLPTVGLREQYF,TGTGCCAGCAGTTTACCGACAGTGGGGCTACGAGAGCAGTACTTC
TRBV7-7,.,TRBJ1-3,CASSRTASGNTIYF,TGTGCCAGCAGCCGAACAGCCTCTGGAAACACCATATATTTT
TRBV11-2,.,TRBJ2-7,CASSLTEQYF,TGTGCCAGCAGCCTGACTGAGCAGTACTTC
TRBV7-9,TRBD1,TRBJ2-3,CASSPWDRQTQYF,TGTGCCAGCAGCCCATGGGACAGACAGACGCAGTATTTT
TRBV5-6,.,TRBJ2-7,CASSPTPGRFYEQYF,TGTGCCAGCAGCCCGACCCCGGGTAGGTTCTACGAGCAGTACTTC
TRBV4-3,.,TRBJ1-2,CASSQEGLTGHGYTF,TGCGCCAGCAGCCAAGAAGGTCTCACCGGCCATGGCTACACCTTC
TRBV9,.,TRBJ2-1,CASSARTDYSYNEQFF,TGTGCCAGCAGCGCCCGGACGGACTACTCCTACAATGAGCAGTTCTTC
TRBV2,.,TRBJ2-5,CASSSQRLQGGAETQYF,TGTGCCAGCAGTTCCCAAAGGCTACAGGGGGGGGCGGAGACCCAGTACTTC
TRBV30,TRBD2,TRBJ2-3,CAWCPVVAGEADTQYF,TGTGCCTGGTGCCCAGTAGTTGCGGGAGAGGCAGATACGCAGTATTTT